Included here is one T cell receptor (beta chain) sequence, with context. Its antigen is as yet unknown. The entry originates in a study of PD-1 blockade in classical Hodgkin lymphoma. Overall study: Intravenous delivery of nivolumab at 3 mg/kg to patients occurred every 2 weeks.

The study's findings and limits: Causes of the repertoire differences remain undefined, possibly disease activity or prior therapy. The study found that TCR diversity rose significantly by C4D1 in CD4+ but not CD8+ cells.

The CDR3 runs 15 residues. V gave up 3 bases and J gave up 2 bases, with 12 bases separating them. Germline loops: CDR1 MGHRA, CDR2 YSYEKL. The data were produced by immunoSEQ multiplex PCR, yet TCRdb's version contains in-frame clones alone and is incomplete. The profile shows 90,000 to 140,000 clones, about 92% of them singletons. Time point given: cycle 4 day 1 (C4D1), after five to seven weeks of nivolumab. Relapse after autologous stem cell transplantation occurred in every patient, and brentuximab vedotin exposure varied. The genes are TRBV4-1 and TRBJ2-3; D might be TRBD2 (8 bases). This receptor was obtained from a human donor with classical Hodgkin lymphoma. The specimen was peripheral blood mononuclear cells (PBMCs), collected before the fourth cycle of nivolumab. The CDR3 sequence: CASSHGRGLTDTQYF. CDR3 nucleotide sequence: TGCGCCAGCAGCCACGGGAGGGGGCTCACAGATACGCAGTATTTT.